This TCR beta chain was found in a study of shared clonotypes between healthy human individuals. This clone came up once. Profiled with immunoSEQ multiplex PCR; TCRdb holds only in-frame clones, not every one. Of 1,500,000 or so clones listed, 98% to 99% are singletons. V dropped 2 bases and J dropped 6; count of bases not matched to a gene: 3. The CDR3 extends over 15 amino acids. CDR1 is SGHNT, CDR2 YYREEE, per germline (reference sequence). The origin of this receptor is a man aged 30 to 45 in good health. The specimen sequenced was naive CD4+ T cells sorted from blood. Stated subset: CD45RA+ positively selected. The chain recombines TRBV5-4 with TRBJ2-2, with 11 bases that match TRBD2. CDR3 protein: CASSLILAGAGELFF. Here the CDR3 DNA reads TGTGCCAGCAGCTTAATACTAGCGGGAGCCGGGGAGCTGTTTTTT.